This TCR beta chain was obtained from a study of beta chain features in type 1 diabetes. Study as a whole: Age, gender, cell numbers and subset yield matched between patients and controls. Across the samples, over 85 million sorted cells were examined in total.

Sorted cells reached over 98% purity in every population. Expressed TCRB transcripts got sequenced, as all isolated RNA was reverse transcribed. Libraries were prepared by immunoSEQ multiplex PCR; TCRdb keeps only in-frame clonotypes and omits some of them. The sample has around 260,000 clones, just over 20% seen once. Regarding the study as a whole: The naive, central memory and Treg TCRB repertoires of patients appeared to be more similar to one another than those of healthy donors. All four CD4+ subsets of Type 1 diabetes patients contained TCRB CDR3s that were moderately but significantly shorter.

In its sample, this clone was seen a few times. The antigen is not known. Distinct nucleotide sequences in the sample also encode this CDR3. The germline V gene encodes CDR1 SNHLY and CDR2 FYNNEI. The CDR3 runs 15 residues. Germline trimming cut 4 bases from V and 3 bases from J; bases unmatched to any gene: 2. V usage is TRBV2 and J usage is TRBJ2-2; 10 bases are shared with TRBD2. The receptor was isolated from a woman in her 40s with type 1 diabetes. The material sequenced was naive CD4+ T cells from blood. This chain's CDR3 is CASSGLAGDTGELFF. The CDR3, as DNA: TGTGCCAGCAGTGGACTAGCGGGTGACACCGGGGAGCTGTTTTTT.